This T cell receptor (beta chain) appears in the sequencing data of a study of blood T cell repertoires in COVID-19. The V gene lost 4 bases and the J gene lost 5 bases, with 9 bases spanning the gap. Germline V gene sequence: CDR1 LGHNT, CDR2 FRNRAP. The length of the CDR3 is 12 residues. Within 2 weeks of study entry, exposed participants had contacted a PCR-confirmed or clinician-diagnosed COVID-19 case. Data came from immunoSEQ multiplex PCR; TCRdb stores just in-frame clones and leaves some out. The sample has hundreds of thousands of clones; 83% are singletons. This chain joins TRBV12-5 and TRBJ2-7; tentatively, D is TRBD2 (5 bases). The sequence derives from a woman aged 45 to 65 who had been exposed to COVID-19. Sequencing used PBMCs or T cells enriched from blood (not recorded which). The CDR3 reads CASGSFGDEQYF. The CDR3 nucleotides read TGTGCTAGTGGTTCTTTCGGGGACGAGCAGTACTTC.